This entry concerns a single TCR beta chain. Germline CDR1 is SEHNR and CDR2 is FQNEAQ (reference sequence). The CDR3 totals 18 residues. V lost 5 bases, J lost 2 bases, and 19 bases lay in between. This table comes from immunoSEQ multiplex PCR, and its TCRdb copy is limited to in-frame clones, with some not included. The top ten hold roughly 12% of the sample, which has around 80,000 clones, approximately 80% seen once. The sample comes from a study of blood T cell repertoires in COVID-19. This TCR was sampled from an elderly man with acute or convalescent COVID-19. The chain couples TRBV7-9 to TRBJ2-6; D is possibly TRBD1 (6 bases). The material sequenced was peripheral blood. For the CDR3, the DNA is TGTGCCAGCAGCACACGGACAGCCAGACCCACTGGGGCCAACGTCCTGACTTTC. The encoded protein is CASSTRTARPTGANVLTF.